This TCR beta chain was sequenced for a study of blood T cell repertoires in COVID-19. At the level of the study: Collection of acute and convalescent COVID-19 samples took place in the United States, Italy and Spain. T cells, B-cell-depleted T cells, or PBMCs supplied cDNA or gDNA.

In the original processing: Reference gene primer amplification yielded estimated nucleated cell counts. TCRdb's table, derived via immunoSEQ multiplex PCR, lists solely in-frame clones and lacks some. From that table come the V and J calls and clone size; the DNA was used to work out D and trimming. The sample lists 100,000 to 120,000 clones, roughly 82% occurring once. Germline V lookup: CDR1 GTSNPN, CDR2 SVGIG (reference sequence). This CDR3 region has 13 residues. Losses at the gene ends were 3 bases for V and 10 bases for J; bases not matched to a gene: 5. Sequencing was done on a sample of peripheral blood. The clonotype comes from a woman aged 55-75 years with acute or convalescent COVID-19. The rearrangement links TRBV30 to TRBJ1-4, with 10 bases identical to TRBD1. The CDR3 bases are TGTGCCTGGAGCATACGGACAGGGGGAAAACTGTTTTTT. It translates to CAWSIRTGGKLFF.